One sample yielded the 17 T cell receptor beta chains listed below, sequenced in a study of PD-L1 blockade in urothelial cancer. The time point denotes: peripheral blood 6 weeks after treatment start. The table came from immunoSEQ multiplex PCR; TCRdb's copy has only in-frame clones and leaves some out. The data show tens of thousands of clones, around 84% seen once. Sequencing was performed on PBMCs, taken around atezolizumab (anti-PD-L1) treatment. The receptors shown here come from a man aged 65-85 years with urothelial cancer.

The rearrangement joins TRBV18 to TRBJ2-2, with 11 bases lining up with TRBD1. The CDR3 extends over 16 amino acids. Per the germline V gene, CDR1 is KGHSH and CDR2 is LQKENI. After removal of 5 bases from V and 2 bases from J, the junction contained 4 bases not matched to a gene. CDR3 loop: CASSRTGGLNTGELFF. CDR3 nucleotide sequence: TGTGCCAGCTCAAGGACAGGGGGCTTAAACACCGGGGAGCTGTTTTTT.

This rearrangement joins TRBV10-3 to TRBJ1-1; 9 bases match TRBD1. CDR3 length: 18 amino acids. Germline trimming cut 2 bases from V and 7 bases from J; bases unmatched to any gene: 17. Germline CDR1 and CDR2: ENHRY and SYGVKD. CDR3 sequence reads: CAISEPRPFTGGPFEAFF. The DNA of the CDR3 is TGTGCCATCAGTGAGCCCAGGCCCTTTACAGGGGGCCCTTTTGAAGCTTTCTTT.

V gene TRBV19 combines with J gene TRBJ2-1; 7 positions agree with TRBD2. CDR3 length: 15 residues. V lost 6 bases, J lost 4 bases, and 9 bases stayed unmatched. The V gene's germline CDR1 is LNHDA and CDR2 SQIVND (reference sequence). This chain's CDR3 is CASRPSSGSYNEQFF. CDR3 DNA: TGTGCCAGTAGACCATCTAGCGGAAGTTACAATGAGCAGTTCTTC.

The chain is built from TRBV10-3 and TRBJ2-5; 9 bases match TRBD2. The V and J ends lost 4 bases and 2 bases, in that order; junction bases with no gene match: 5. The germline CDR1 and CDR2 sequences are ENHRY and SYGVKD. This CDR3 is built from 15 residues. CDR3: CAISGVAGGQETQYF. The CDR3 DNA reads TGTGCCATCAGTGGGGTGGCGGGAGGGCAAGAGACCCAGTACTTC.

The V call is TRBV30, the J call TRBJ2-3; 7 nucleotides align to TRBD2. CDR1 is GTSNPN and CDR2 is SVGIG in the germline V gene (reference sequence). The V gene end was trimmed by 0 bases and the J gene end by 1 base; junction bases not matched to a gene: 7. The CDR3 is made up of 16 amino acids. The CDR3 DNA reads TGTGCCTGGAGTGTCGGGAGCGGGGAAGGCACAGATACGCAGTATTTT. Amino acids: CAWSVGSGEGTDTQYF.

CDR3 sequence: CASSRDRGDYGYTF. The CDR3 coding sequence is TGTGCCAGCAGCCGGGACAGGGGAGATTACGGCTACACCTTC. The chain has TRBV6-1 and TRBJ1-2; 10 bases are shared with TRBD1. The V gene end was trimmed by 6 bases and the J gene end by 8 bases; junction bases not matched to a gene: 9. The V gene's germline CDR1 is MNHNS and CDR2 SASEGT. The CDR3 is made up of 14 amino acids.

This clone appeared once. The chain uses TRBV4-1 and TRBJ2-7; 10 bases align to TRBD1. The CDR3 length is 15 residues. The germline gives CDR1 MGHRA, CDR2 YSYEKL. The trim removed 0 bases at V and 3 bases at J, leaving 2 bases unmatched. The CDR3 nucleotides are TGCGCCAGCAGCCAAGAGGGGACAGGGGTCTACGAGCAGTACTTC. This sequence encodes CASSQEGTGVYEQYF.

This chain connects TRBV30 to TRBJ1-4; 9 bases match TRBD1. Germline trimming cut 6 bases from V and 8 bases from J; bases unmatched to any gene: 10. This CDR3 has 14 residues. Germline values: CDR1 GTSNPN, CDR2 SVGIG (reference sequence). CDR3 amino acids: CACPGTGLGEKLFF. CDR3 DNA sequence: TGTGCCTGCCCAGGGACAGGGCTGGGGGAAAAACTGTTTTTT.

In DNA, the CDR3 is TGCAGCGTTGAAGGACAGGGGAGCACAGATACGCAGTATTTT. Protein sequence: CSVEGQGSTDTQYF. The rearrangement uses TRBV29-1 and TRBJ2-3; 8 bases match TRBD1. The CDR3 length is 14 residues. The junction had 0 bases not matched to a gene; V was cut back by 1 base and J by 0 bases. CDR1 is SQVTM, CDR2 ANQGSEA, per germline.

The gene calls are TRBV30 and TRBJ1-4; 7 bases are a match to TRBD1. J gave up 8 bases and V 2 bases, and 5 bases lay outside the gene matches. The germline V gene encodes CDR1 GTSNPN and CDR2 SVGIG (reference sequence). CDR3 length: 13 residues. CDR3 DNA: TGTGCCTGGAGTAAGGGGGCAGGGGAAAAACTGTTTTTT. This codes for CAWSKGAGEKLFF.

The chain couples TRBV29-1 to TRBJ1-1, with TRBD1 as a possible D gene (5 bases). This CDR3 is 13 amino acids long. Germline V gene sequence: CDR1 SQVTM, CDR2 ANQGSEA. Trimming left V 4 bases short and J 1 base short, with 10 bases between. The CDR3 DNA reads as TGCAGCGTTGTTAGGGGTGGGAACACTGAAGCTTTCTTT. Its protein product is CSVVRGGNTEAFF.

The chain employs TRBV2 and TRBJ1-4, with D tentatively TRBD1 (5 bases). There are 14 residues in the CDR3. Germline loops: CDR1 SNHLY, CDR2 FYNNEI. With 3 bases removed from V and 7 bases from J, the gap between germline ends came to 12 bases. CDR3 sequence (DNA): TGTGCCAGCAGTGACGGCGACAGCGCTGAAAAACTGTTTTTT. This gives the protein CASSDGDSAEKLFF.

The chain links TRBV5-1 to TRBJ2-1; TRBD2 matches 8 bases. The V segment lost 4 bases and the J segment 7 bases; nucleotides outside the gene matches: 10. CDR1 is SGHRS, CDR2 YFSETQ, per germline. CDR3 length equals 15 residues. The CDR3 here is CASSPRAGGGNEQFF. The DNA for the CDR3 is TGCGCCAGCAGCCCCCGGGCGGGAGGTGGGAATGAGCAGTTCTTC.

V is TRBV27 and J is TRBJ2-7, with 10 bases fitting TRBD1. The CDR3 consists of 15 residues. V was pared by 2 bases and J by 2 bases, with 3 bases of the junction left unmatched. Germline lookup yields CDR1 MNHEY and CDR2 SMNVEV (reference sequence). Here the CDR3 reads CASSLKGQGAYEQYF. DNA of the CDR3: TGTGCCAGCAGTTTAAAAGGACAGGGGGCCTACGAGCAGTACTTC.

The CDR3 here is CASSDGTSGPQYF. Here the CDR3 DNA reads TGTGCCAGCAGTGATGGGACTAGCGGGCCGCAGTACTTC. The J gene is TRBJ2-7, the V gene TRBV6-1; the match to TRBD2 covers 12 bases. The CDR3 has 13 amino acids. The junction had 3 bases not matched to a gene; V was cut back by 3 bases and J by 9 bases. Germline-derived CDR1 and CDR2 are MNHNS and SASEGT.

DNA of the CDR3: TGTGCCAGCAGTTTTACAGGGTTCACTGAAGCTTTCTTT. The encoded protein is CASSFTGFTEAFF. The J gene is TRBJ1-1, the V gene TRBV7-3; D might be TRBD1 (6 bases). V was cut by 6 bases and J by 4 bases, with 12 bases left in between. This CDR3 is built from 13 residues. In germline, CDR1 is SGHTA, CDR2 FQGTGA.

The J gene is TRBJ1-5, the V gene TRBV21-1; TRBD1, as called in the table, went unchecked against the DNA. TRBV21-1 is termed a pseudogene. The CDR3 runs 16 residues. CDR3 in amino acids: CASRPGRGQGCQPQHF. The CDR3 DNA reads TGTGCCAGCAGACCCGGTAGGGGACAGGGATGTCAGCCCCAGCATTTT.